These T cell receptor beta chains were read from a single sample in a study of blood T cell repertoires in COVID-19. Profiled with immunoSEQ multiplex PCR; TCRdb holds only in-frame clones, not every one. The data show around 60,000 clones, more than 70% seen once. The specimen sequenced was peripheral blood. The receptor set was obtained from a man in his sixties with acute or convalescent COVID-19. CDR3s include the opening cysteine and the closing phenylalanine or tryptophan. Fields, in order: CDR3 DNA, CDR3 protein, V gene, D gene, clone size, J gene. A D gene is named only where the DNA matches it firmly. Part of the rows lack a size; the others show once, few, many or a class for expanded clones.

DNA: TGCGCCAGCAGCCCGGCAGGTAGCGGGGGGGCGTATACGCAGTATTTT
CDR3: CASSPAGSGGAYTQYF
V: TRBV5-1
D: TRBD2
size: -
J: TRBJ2-3

DNA: TGCGCCAGCAGCCCAGGGGAGACGCTCACCGGGGAGCTGTTTTTT
CDR3: CASSPGETLTGELFF
V: TRBV5-1
D: -
size: -
J: TRBJ2-2

DNA: TGTGCCAGCAGCTTAGAACAGGTTAACTATGGCTACACCTTC
CDR3: CASSLEQVNYGYTF
V: TRBV7-9
D: -
size: few
J: TRBJ1-2

DNA: TGTGCCAGCAGCCAAGCCTCCTCAGTTTTCTACGAGCAGTACTTC
CDR3: CASSQASSVFYEQYF
V: TRBV3-1/TRBV3-2
D: -
size: -
J: TRBJ2-7

DNA: TGTGCCAGCAGCTTAACGAAGACAGGGAATCCGTACACAGATACGCAGTATTTT
CDR3: CASSLTKTGNPYTDTQYF
V: TRBV7-3
D: TRBD1
size: -
J: TRBJ2-3

DNA: TGTGCCACCCGACAGGTTAACTATGGCTACACCTTC
CDR3: CATRQVNYGYTF
V: TRBV6-5
D: -
size: -
J: TRBJ1-2

DNA: TGTGCCACCAGTGACTCCTGGGGGGTTGCGGATACGCAGTATTTT
CDR3: CATSDSWGVADTQYF
V: TRBV24-1
D: -
size: -
J: TRBJ2-3

DNA: TGTGCCAGCACCAGACTAGCGGGGGGAGAAGATGAGCAGTTCTTC
CDR3: CASTRLAGGEDEQFF
V: TRBV6-4
D: TRBD2
size: -
J: TRBJ2-1

DNA: TGTGCCAGCAAGACAGGGGGAAACACCGGGGAGCTGTTTTTT
CDR3: CASKTGGNTGELFF
V: TRBV28
D: TRBD1
size: -
J: TRBJ2-2

DNA: TGTGCCAGCAGCCCGACAGGGGTAAATGGCTACACCTTC
CDR3: CASSPTGVNGYTF
V: TRBV7-9
D: TRBD1
size: -
J: TRBJ1-2

DNA: TGTGCCAGCAGCGGTGGTACAGGGTCCCCGATTAGGGAGCAGTACTTC
CDR3: CASSGGTGSPIREQYF
V: TRBV6-2/TRBV6-3
D: -
size: -
J: TRBJ2-7

DNA: TGTGCCAGCAAACCGGACAGGGCTAATGAAAAACTGTTTTTT
CDR3: CASKPDRANEKLFF
V: TRBV2
D: TRBD1
size: once
J: TRBJ1-4

DNA: TGTGCCAGCAGTTACAGGTCCGGGGCCAACGTCCTGACTTTC
CDR3: CASSYRSGANVLTF
V: TRBV28
D: -
size: -
J: TRBJ2-6

DNA: TGTGCCAGCAGCCTAAACCTACTAGCGGGACCTAGCACAGATACGCAGTATTTT
CDR3: CASSLNLLAGPSTDTQYF
V: TRBV3-1/TRBV3-2
D: TRBD2
size: once
J: TRBJ2-3

DNA: TGTGCCAGCTCACCAATGGGGCCAGGGCATGGGAACACTGAAGCTTTCTTT
CDR3: CASSPMGPGHGNTEAFF
V: TRBV18
D: -
size: -
J: TRBJ1-1

DNA: TGTGCCAGCAGCCGAACCACAGGGACGAACACTGAAGCTTTCTTT
CDR3: CASSRTTGTNTEAFF
V: TRBV5-4
D: -
size: -
J: TRBJ1-1

DNA: TGTGCCAGCAGTTTTCAGGGTGGAAGGGAGACCCAGTACTTC
CDR3: CASSFQGGRETQYF
V: TRBV28
D: -
size: -
J: TRBJ2-5

DNA: TGTGCCAGCTCATCCGACAGGGCCAACTACGAGCAGTACTTC
CDR3: CASSSDRANYEQYF
V: TRBV18
D: TRBD1
size: -
J: TRBJ2-7

DNA: TGTGCCAGCAGTCTAGCGGGGGGGGTTAATGAGCAGTTCTTC
CDR3: CASSLAGGVNEQFF
V: TRBV6-4
D: TRBD2
size: -
J: TRBJ2-1

DNA: TGCGCCAGCAGCCAAGTCGGAGCCGCGAACACTGAAGCTTTCTTT
CDR3: CASSQVGAANTEAFF
V: TRBV4-1
D: -
size: -
J: TRBJ1-1

DNA: TGTGCCAGCAGCCCCAACCCAGGAGGTAGTTCACCCCTCCACTTT
CDR3: CASSPNPGGSSPLHF
V: TRBV7-2
D: -
size: -
J: TRBJ1-6

DNA: TGTGCCAGCAGTCTTGACAGGGATTCACCCCTCCACTTT
CDR3: CASSLDRDSPLHF
V: TRBV6-6
D: TRBD1
size: -
J: TRBJ1-6

DNA: TGTGCCAGCAGCTCAGGACTAGCGGGGGCCCTCGGCGAGCAGTTCTTC
CDR3: CASSSGLAGALGEQFF
V: TRBV7-3
D: TRBD2
size: few
J: TRBJ2-1

DNA: TGTGCCAGCTCGGACGGCCGGGAGAAACAGACCCAGTACTTC
CDR3: CASSDGREKQTQYF
V: TRBV2
D: -
size: -
J: TRBJ2-5

DNA: TGTGCCTGGAGTCCGGGACTTGGCTACGAGCAGTACTTC
CDR3: CAWSPGLGYEQYF
V: TRBV30
D: -
size: -
J: TRBJ2-7

DNA: TGTGCCAGTAGTATCCGGGACAGCCTTGGCGAGCAGTACTTC
CDR3: CASSIRDSLGEQYF
V: TRBV19
D: TRBD1
size: -
J: TRBJ2-7

DNA: TGTGCCACCAGAGAGGACAAGAGGTTCGGAGACTACACCTTC
CDR3: CATREDKRFGDYTF
V: TRBV15
D: -
size: -
J: TRBJ1-2

DNA: TGTGCCAGCAGTCCTCAGACGGGAGTGCCCTACGAGCAGTACTTC
CDR3: CASSPQTGVPYEQYF
V: TRBV27
D: -
size: -
J: TRBJ2-7

DNA: TGCAGCGTTGTCGACAGGGGTGATCAGCCCCAGCATTTT
CDR3: CSVVDRGDQPQHF
V: TRBV29-1
D: TRBD1
size: -
J: TRBJ1-5

DNA: TGTGCCAGCAGCCTGGATATAGGGGGCTTCGGGGAGCTGTTTTTT
CDR3: CASSLDIGGFGELFF
V: TRBV5-5
D: TRBD1
size: -
J: TRBJ2-2

DNA: TGTGCCAGCAGCCCGAACAGCGGGGGGGCCGGAGAGACCCAGTACTTC
CDR3: CASSPNSGGAGETQYF
V: TRBV7-8
D: TRBD2
size: -
J: TRBJ2-5

DNA: TGTGCCTGGAGTAACGGGGGGGACTATGGCTACACCTTC
CDR3: CAWSNGGDYGYTF
V: TRBV30
D: -
size: -
J: TRBJ1-2

DNA: TGCGCCTCCCGACAAGGCAGTATCACAGATACGCAGTATTTT
CDR3: CASRQGSITDTQYF
V: TRBV10-2
D: -
size: -
J: TRBJ2-3

DNA: TGTGCCAGCAGATCCCTCAGGGGCACTGAAGCTTTCTTT
CDR3: CASRSLRGTEAFF
V: TRBV12-3/TRBV12-4
D: -
size: few
J: TRBJ1-1

DNA: TGTGCCAGCAGCGGGCGGGGGAGCCTGGGTAATGAGCAGTTCTTC
CDR3: CASSGRGSLGNEQFF
V: TRBV5-6
D: TRBD2
size: -
J: TRBJ2-1

DNA: TGTGCCAGCCGCAAGGCTAGCGGGCCTTTGGGTACGCAGTATTTT
CDR3: CASRKASGPLGTQYF
V: TRBV28
D: TRBD2
size: -
J: TRBJ2-3

DNA: TGCGCCAGCAGTTCATTCAGGGGGCGCGAGCAGTACTTC
CDR3: CASSSFRGREQYF
V: TRBV5-1
D: TRBD1
size: -
J: TRBJ2-7